This TCR beta chain originates from a study of Graves' ophthalmopathy and Graves' hyperthyroidism. Findings and limits, study-wide: Ophthalmopathy progression cases were predicted by the model with roughly 68% sensitivity and around 72% specificity. Detection in blood was also observed for most expanded thyroid clonotypes above 0.001 frequency.

Germline loops: CDR1 LGHDT, CDR2 YNNKEL (reference sequence). This CDR3 has 12 amino acids. Deletions cut 0 bases from V and 8 bases from J, with 7 bases between. Comment on this clonotype: Its antigen is still unknown.

Researchers took RNA transcripts and amplified TCR beta CDR3 regions from them. RT-PCR with HTBI primers came first, then second-round multiplex PCR. TCRdb redid the calling of the multiplex PCR reads with MiXCR, one entry per CDR3 protein. The sample carries 1 million to 1.3 million distinct CDR3 sequences, about 40% recorded once. Sample: peripheral blood or thyroid tissue (not recorded which). This clonotype was sampled from an adult man with Graves' hyperthyroidism. This sequence joins TRBV3-1 and TRBJ1-2, with D tentatively TRBD1 (5 bases). For the CDR3, the DNA is TGTGCCAGCAGCCAAGAGGGGGAAGGCTACACCTTC. It encodes CASSQEGEGYTF. Combining the CDR3 with reference TRBV3-1 and TRBJ1-2 gives the whole variable domain DTAVSQTPKYLVTQMGNDKSIKCEQNLGHDTMYWYKQDSKKFLKIMFSYNNKELIINETVPNRFSPKSPDKAHLNLHINSLELGDSAVYFCASSQEGEGYTFGSGTRLTVV.